This T cell receptor (beta chain) was sequenced in a study of shared clonotypes between healthy human individuals. Study-level points and caveats: Clonotype sharing among donors was thought likely to change with sequencing depth.

TCRdb's table, derived via immunoSEQ multiplex PCR, lists solely in-frame clones and lacks some. The sample contains roughly 2.6 million clones, approximately 90% of which appear only once. As regards this clone: Its specificity is unknown.

The CDR3 covers 16 residues. CDR1 and CDR2 (germline): SNHLY, FYNNEI. The V gene end was trimmed by 5 bases and the J gene end by 7 bases; junction bases not matched to a gene: 15. The rearrangement uses TRBV2 and TRBJ2-5; the match to TRBD1 covers 8 bases. This TCR was sampled from a man aged 18 to 35 in good health. The sample comprised naive CD4+ T cells sorted from blood. Sample subset: CD45RA+ positively selected. The CDR3 nucleotides read TGTGCCAGCAGTCCCCTTGGGCAGGGGGCTTGGGGGACCCAGTACTTC. Translating gives CASSPLGQGAWGTQYF.